Presented here are 2 T cell receptor beta chains from one specimen sequenced in a study of control samples from healthy donors and cancer patients. Sequencing used immunoSEQ multiplex PCR; TCRdb keeps in-frame clones, though not all of them. The sample holds about 50,000 clones; around nine tenths are singletons and the top ten take 0.7% to 0.85%. Material: PBMCs. Every receptor here comes from a man aged 25-45 years with colorectal cancer.

The chain recombines TRBV29-1 with TRBJ2-3, with D hard to call. The CDR3 runs to 12 residues. Trimming pared 5 bases from V and 4 bases from J, leaving 10 bases between. The germline gives CDR1 SQVTM, CDR2 ANQGSEA. The CDR3 DNA is TGCAGCGTTCTTAAGAGTCCAGATACGCAGTATTTT. This encodes CSVLKSPDTQYF.

Remarks on this clone: This same CDR3 is encoded by further DNA sequences in the sample. V usage is TRBV2 and J usage is TRBJ1-2; no definite D call. The germline V and J ends were trimmed by 5 bases and 2 bases, with 6 bases remaining between them. CDR3 length equals 12 residues. Germline V gene lookup returns CDR1 SNHLY and CDR2 FYNNEI. DNA for the CDR3: TGTGCCAGCAGTCCAGAGAACTATGGCTACACCTTC. Translated, it gives CASSPENYGYTF.